This is a list of T cell receptor beta chains from one sample in a study of blood T cell repertoires in COVID-19. TCRdb's table, derived via immunoSEQ multiplex PCR, lists solely in-frame clones and lacks some. The repertoire holds about 180,000 clones, with approximately 85% as singletons. Material: peripheral blood. The receptors originated from a woman older than 75 with acute or convalescent COVID-19. Both conserved end residues are part of each CDR3. The D gene is left open where the match is weak. The listing skips clone size in some rows; elsewhere it reads once, few, many or a size class.

V	size	D	J	DNA	CDR3
TRBV12-5	once	NA	TRBJ2-2	TGTGCTAGTGGTCCCGGACACCTGACACCCACCGGGGAGCTGTTTTTT	CASGPGHLTPTGELFF
TRBV23-1	NA	TRBD2	TRBJ2-1	TGCGCCAGCAGCCCACCCGCCGCTAGCGGAAACAATGAGCAGTTCTTC	CASSPPAASGNNEQFF
TRBV7-3	NA	TRBD2	TRBJ2-1	TGTGCCAGCAGCTTAACTAGCGGGGGTTACAATGAGCAGTTCTTC	CASSLTSGGYNEQFF
TRBV6-5	NA	NA	TRBJ1-1	TGTGCCAGCACACTACAGGGAAGAACTGAAGCTTTCTTT	CASTLQGRTEAFF
TRBV2	NA	NA	TRBJ1-2	TGTGCCAGCAAGAGGTCGTCAGAGATCTATGGCTACACCTTC	CASKRSSEIYGYTF
TRBV19	NA	TRBD1	TRBJ2-5	TGTGCCAGTACTCGGACAGGGGAAGGCGGTAGGGAGACCCAGTACTTC	CASTRTGEGGRETQYF
TRBV14	few	NA	TRBJ2-7	TGTGCCAGCAGTTTTAAAGCGGACTTTTACGAGCAGTACTTC	CASSFKADFYEQYF
TRBV27	NA	TRBD1	TRBJ2-4	TGTGCCAGCAGCCCGGACAGGTACAAAAACATTCAGTACTTC	CASSPDRYKNIQYF
TRBV2	NA	NA	TRBJ1-1	TGTGCCAGCCGGCTTGAGGTCGTGAACACTGAAGCTTTCTTT	CASRLEVVNTEAFF
TRBV20-1	NA	TRBD1	TRBJ1-2	TGCAGTGCTTGGGACAGTCGGGGCTACACCTTC	CSAWDSRGYTF
TRBV3-1/TRBV3-2	NA	NA	TRBJ1-1	TGTGCCAGCAGCCGAGGGGGAGTAGACACTGAAGCTTTCTTT	CASSRGGVDTEAFF
TRBV11-2	NA	NA	TRBJ1-2	TGTGCCAGCAGCTTAGGAGGAAGCGCTAACTATGGCTACACCTTC	CASSLGGSANYGYTF
TRBV27	few	TRBD2	TRBJ2-7	TGTGCCAGCAGTTACAGCGGGAGCTCCTACGAGCAGTACTTC	CASSYSGSSYEQYF
TRBV29-1	NA	TRBD2	TRBJ2-7	TGCAGCGTTAGGACTAGCGGGGCTTACGAGCAGTACTTC	CSVRTSGAYEQYF
TRBV24-1	NA	TRBD1	TRBJ2-5	TGTGCCACCAGACCAAGGGACAGAGGGAATCAAGAGACCCAGTACTTC	CATRPRDRGNQETQYF
TRBV7-2	NA	NA	TRBJ1-1	TGTGCCAGCAGCTCCATGAAACAGAACACTGAAGCTTTCTTT	CASSSMKQNTEAFF
TRBV28	NA	NA	TRBJ2-2	TGTGCCAGCACGAGTCCCGGGGAGCTGTTTTTT	CASTSPGELFF
TRBV7-2	NA	NA	TRBJ2-2	TGTGCCAGCCCCGCGGTGGGAAGGGGCGGGGAGCTGTTTTTT	CASPAVGRGGELFF
TRBV19	few	NA	TRBJ1-5	TGTGCCAGTAGTATTAATTCCGGGCAGGGTCGTAATCAGCCCCAGCATTTT	CASSINSGQGRNQPQHF
TRBV12-5	NA	NA	TRBJ2-3	TGTGCTAGTGCGAGAGGTGGACAGATCACAGATACGCAGTATTTT	CASARGGQITDTQYF
TRBV6-5	NA	TRBD1	TRBJ2-1	TGTGCCAGCAGCCCGGGACAGGGGAGAGTGTATGAGCAGTTCTTC	CASSPGQGRVYEQFF
TRBV5-1	NA	TRBD2	TRBJ2-3	TGCGCCAGCCGAGTTAGCGGGCAGGTCACAGATACGCAGTATTTT	CASRVSGQVTDTQYF
TRBV27	NA	NA	TRBJ1-6	TGTGCCAGCAGTTTGGGGGGTCCCTCCTATAATTCACCCCTCCACTTT	CASSLGGPSYNSPLHF
TRBV11-3	NA	NA	TRBJ2-1	TGTGCCAGCAGGCAATCGGGGTACAATGAGCAGTTCTTC	CASRQSGYNEQFF
TRBV5-1	once	TRBD1	TRBJ2-1	TGCGCCAGCAGCTTGGGGACAGGGGTTACCAATGAGCAGTTCTTC	CASSLGTGVTNEQFF
TRBV7-9	NA	NA	TRBJ2-7	TGTGCCAGCAGCACTTCCGGGACAGGCGGGGGCGAGCAGTACTTC	CASSTSGTGGGEQYF